This is a list of T cell receptor beta chains from one sample in a study of blood T cell repertoires in COVID-19. TCRdb keeps only in-frame clones here, not all; method: immunoSEQ multiplex PCR. The table records around 290,000 clones, 70% to 90% of them present only once. Input material: peripheral blood. The receptor set was obtained from a woman in her sixties or seventies with COVID-19, enrolled during active disease. CDR3s include the opening cysteine and the closing phenylalanine or tryptophan. D genes are given only for firm matches. A row's size may be missing; if present it is once, few, many or a size class.

TGTGCCATCAGTGAGCCAAGGGGCGAGCAGTACTTC	CAISEPRGEQYF	-	-	TRBJ2-7	TRBV10-3
TGTGCCAGCCAGAGGGACAGGGCGGCAGATACGCAGTATTTT	CASQRDRAADTQYF	-	TRBD1	TRBJ2-3	TRBV7-9
TGTGCCACCAGTGGCCCAAGACGGGGGACAGGGTACTACGAGCAGTACTTC	CATSGPRRGTGYYEQYF	-	TRBD1	TRBJ2-7	TRBV24-1
TGCAGCGTTGTATCCGGGATAGGGGCTTTCTTT	CSVVSGIGAFF	-	-	TRBJ1-1	TRBV29-1
TGTGCCAGCAGCGCCGGGACAAGCTACAATGAGCAGTTCTTC	CASSAGTSYNEQFF	-	-	TRBJ2-1	TRBV9
TGTGCCAGCGCACCGGGACAGGGACCAGATACGCAGTATTTT	CASAPGQGPDTQYF	-	TRBD1	TRBJ2-3	TRBV2
TGTGCCAGCAGCCCCGGGGGTGACGGATATGGCTACACCTTC	CASSPGGDGYGYTF	-	-	TRBJ1-2	TRBV3-1/TRBV3-2
TGTGCCAGCAGCGACAGGGCCTATGGCTACACCTTC	CASSDRAYGYTF	-	TRBD1	TRBJ1-2	TRBV12-3/TRBV12-4
TGTGCCTGGAGTGTACAGGTGGGCTATGGCTACACCTTC	CAWSVQVGYGYTF	-	-	TRBJ1-2	TRBV30
TGTGCCAGCAGGCAGGGGATGAACACTGAAGCTTTCTTT	CASRQGMNTEAFF	-	-	TRBJ1-1	TRBV2
TGTGCCAGCAGCCAAGAGGTGCGACTAGCGGGGGGCCTTGGCGAGCAGTACTTC	CASSQEVRLAGGLGEQYF	-	TRBD2	TRBJ2-7	TRBV4-2
TGTGCCAGCACTAGGACAGGCATGATGAACACTGAAGCTTTCTTT	CASTRTGMMNTEAFF	once	TRBD1	TRBJ1-1	TRBV2
TGTGCCAGCAGTGAAGCGGCGGAGGGTGAGCAGTTCTTC	CASSEAAEGEQFF	-	-	TRBJ2-1	TRBV2
TGCAGCGTTGTAGGCGGGATTGGCAATGAGCAGTTCTTC	CSVVGGIGNEQFF	once	-	TRBJ2-1	TRBV29-1
TGTGCCAGCAGTCCGGCCGGGACACTAAAAGAGACCCAGTACTTC	CASSPAGTLKETQYF	-	-	TRBJ2-5	TRBV28
TGTGCCAGCAGCCTCGCCGGGACTAGCGGGGGCCAGTACAATGAGCAGTTCTTC	CASSLAGTSGGQYNEQFF	-	TRBD2	TRBJ2-1	TRBV11-3
TGCAGCGTGTTTATGGACAGGGAAGGCGCTAACTATGGCTACACCTTC	CSVFMDREGANYGYTF	-	TRBD1	TRBJ1-2	TRBV29-1
TGCGCCAGCAGCTTCTCGGCTAGCGGGGGGGTTAGGCAGTTCTTC	CASSFSASGGVRQFF	-	TRBD2	TRBJ2-1	TRBV5-1
TGCGCCAGCATGCAGGGAATTTACAATGAGCAGTTCTTC	CASMQGIYNEQFF	-	-	TRBJ2-1	TRBV5-1
TGTGCCCGAGGCTCCGGACCGGGAGACGAGCAGTACTTC	CARGSGPGDEQYF	-	-	TRBJ2-7	TRBV6-5
TGTGCCACCAGTGATCGCTTTCAGGGTGGCGAGACCCAGTACTTC	CATSDRFQGGETQYF	-	-	TRBJ2-5	TRBV24-1
TGTGCCAGCAGCTTTGGGACTTCCCGCTGGGGCTACACCTTC	CASSFGTSRWGYTF	-	-	TRBJ1-2	TRBV7-9
TGTGCCAGCAGCTTAGAGCCGGGACAGGGGGCGGGAGGCTACACCTTC	CASSLEPGQGAGGYTF	-	TRBD1	TRBJ1-2	TRBV7-2
TGTGCCAGCAGCAATCGTGGGAGACATAGCAATCAGCCCCAGCATTTT	CASSNRGRHSNQPQHF	-	-	TRBJ1-5	TRBV21-1
TGTGCCAGCAATGGCGGGGGGGAAGTAGAGACCCAGTACTTC	CASNGGGEVETQYF	-	TRBD2	TRBJ2-5	TRBV28
TGCGCCAGCAGCGTAAGGGGGTTTAGCTCCTACAATGAGCAGTTCTTC	CASSVRGFSSYNEQFF	-	-	TRBJ2-1	TRBV5-1
TGCGCCAGCCTTCCCGGGACAGGGGAGGGAGACTATGGCTACACCTTC	CASLPGTGEGDYGYTF	-	TRBD1	TRBJ1-2	TRBV10-2
TGTGCCACCAGTGATTTTAATAACAATCAGCCCCAGCATTTT	CATSDFNNNQPQHF	-	-	TRBJ1-5	TRBV24-1
TGTGCCAGCAGCCGGACAGGGAACAATCAGCCCCAGCATTTT	CASSRTGNNQPQHF	-	TRBD1	TRBJ1-5	TRBV7-2
TGCAGTGCTAGTTTCGGGACACACTATGGCTACACCTTC	CSASFGTHYGYTF	-	-	TRBJ1-2	TRBV20-1
TGTGCCAGCAGTCGACAAATAGAGGAAAAACTGTTTTTT	CASSRQIEEKLFF	-	-	TRBJ1-4	TRBV6-5
TGCGCCAGCAGCCAAGGGGAGCGGGGGTATACGCAGTATTTT	CASSQGERGYTQYF	-	TRBD2	TRBJ2-3	TRBV4-1
TGTGCCAGCAGCTACGAAGGACTAGCGGCAGGCAATGAGCAGTTCTTC	CASSYEGLAAGNEQFF	-	TRBD2	TRBJ2-1	TRBV5-4
TGCGCCAGCAGCTCGAGGACTCTCAACACCGGGGAGCTGTTTTTT	CASSSRTLNTGELFF	-	-	TRBJ2-2	TRBV4-1
TGTGCCAGCAGCAAAGGATTCGGGGGGAGTGACACTGAAGCTTTCTTT	CASSKGFGGSDTEAFF	-	-	TRBJ1-1	TRBV21-1
TGCGCCAGCAGCCAAGGACAGACGGTAGTGGACGAGCAGTACTTC	CASSQGQTVVDEQYF	few	-	TRBJ2-7	TRBV4-1
TGTGCCAGTAGTACGTCGCGGAGGAATGAAAAACTGTTTTTT	CASSTSRRNEKLFF	-	-	TRBJ1-4	TRBV19
TGTGCCAGCAGCGTTCCCCCTCCAACAGGGATGGGTGGGGGTGTGAACACTGAAGCTTTCTTT	CASSVPPPTGMGGGVNTEAFF	-	-	TRBJ1-1	TRBV9
TGCGCCAGCAGCTTCCGACAGGGGGGGGATACGCAGTATTTT	CASSFRQGGDTQYF	-	TRBD1	TRBJ2-3	TRBV5-1
TGTGCCAGTAGTATAACAATAGCGGGGAGCATCGCTCGTGAGCAGTTCTTC	CASSITIAGSIAREQFF	-	TRBD2	TRBJ2-1	TRBV19
TGTGCCAGCAGTTTAGTACAGGGTCAGACCCAGTACTTC	CASSLVQGQTQYF	-	-	TRBJ2-5	TRBV12-3/TRBV12-4
TGTGCCAGCAGCACAAGGGGCGTTCAGTACTTC	CASSTRGVQYF	once	-	TRBJ2-4	TRBV7-2
TGTGCCAGCAGTTACACTGGGACAGTCTATGGCTACACCTTC	CASSYTGTVYGYTF	-	TRBD1	TRBJ1-2	TRBV6-5
TGTGCCAGCAGCCGGTTGGTAGCGGGGGGCCATTCTCCCTACGAGCAGTACTTC	CASSRLVAGGHSPYEQYF	-	TRBD2	TRBJ2-7	TRBV5-4
TGTGCCAGCAGCCAAGATCGGCTCCGGAGGGATTCCGAGCAGTACTTC	CASSQDRLRRDSEQYF	-	-	TRBJ2-7	TRBV3-1/TRBV3-2
TGTGCCAGCAGCCAATATAGTACAGGGGAGAACGAGCAGTACTTC	CASSQYSTGENEQYF	-	TRBD1	TRBJ2-7	TRBV3-1/TRBV3-2
TGTGCCAGCTCACCGGGACAGGGGCGGATTCAGCCCCAGCATTTT	CASSPGQGRIQPQHF	-	TRBD1	TRBJ1-5	TRBV18
TGTGCCAGCTCAAATGAGGGGGTAGTGGGTCAGCCCCAGCATTTT	CASSNEGVVGQPQHF	once	-	TRBJ1-5	TRBV2
TGTGCCAGCAGTTTTTCTGACCAGGGGAAAGGGGACACCGGGGAGCTGTTTTTT	CASSFSDQGKGDTGELFF	once	-	TRBJ2-2	TRBV28
TGTGCCAGCAGCTTGGGTCTGAGCAATCAGCCCCAGCATTTT	CASSLGLSNQPQHF	-	-	TRBJ1-5	TRBV5-4
TGTGCCAGCAGTCCTCAAGTTGGACAAAACACTGAAGCTTTCTTT	CASSPQVGQNTEAFF	-	-	TRBJ1-1	TRBV27
TGTGCCAGCAGTTATGTGGCTAGCGGGGGTGTCACAGATACGCAGTATTTT	CASSYVASGGVTDTQYF	-	TRBD2	TRBJ2-3	TRBV6-2/TRBV6-3
TGTGCCACCAGTGATCCTCCGCCAGACGAGCAGTACTTC	CATSDPPPDEQYF	-	-	TRBJ2-7	TRBV24-1
TGCAGCGTTCCCCACCAGGACAGGGGAGGCTACACCTTC	CSVPHQDRGGYTF	-	TRBD1	TRBJ1-2	TRBV29-1
TGCGCCAGCAGCCCCGGGGACATCCCCCAAGAGACCCAGTACTTC	CASSPGDIPQETQYF	-	-	TRBJ2-5	TRBV5-1